The T cell receptor beta chain under discussion was sequenced for a study of tumor and adjacent non-tumor tissue in lung cancer. Whole-study context: Aged 31 to 76 years, patients included 10 men and about 5 women with stage I to III disease. Study conclusions and caveats: In normal lung, the top 100 clones were significantly more dominant than in tumor. Significantly higher TCR diversity was found in tumor than normal lung.

The template was RNA from unsorted bulk tissue. The normal lung tissue was taken more than 3 cm from the tumor edge. Between August and November 2014, newly diagnosed, chemotherapy-naive lung cancer patients underwent thoracic surgery in China. CDR1 is SGHVS and CDR2 is FQNEAQ in the germline V gene. The CDR3 consists of 14 residues. A modified ARM-PCR protocol with three rounds of nested PCR amplified TCRbeta. TCRdb re-derived calls from the multiplex PCR reads in MiXCR, one entry per CDR3 protein. The table includes tens of thousands of distinct CDR3 sequences, 55% to 70% detected once. Concerning this clonotype: Its antigen is unidentified. The germline gene is not matched at one end of the junction; a read error may be the cause.

This clonotype was sampled from a woman in her 50s with non-small cell lung cancer. The rearrangement uses TRBV7-8 and TRBJ1-3, with D maybe TRBD1 (6 bases). Sequenced material: distant non-tumor lung tissue. Here the CDR3 reads CASGGGYPGNAIYF. Written as DNA, the CDR3 is TGTGCCAGCGGCGGGGGCTACCCAGGAAACGCCATATATTTT.